Here is one T cell receptor (beta chain) with its context. Its target is not known. Here immunoSEQ multiplex PCR was the method, and the copy in TCRdb shows in-frame clones only, minus some. The sample has around 33,000 clones, 45% to 50% seen once. The sample comes from a study of cytotoxic CD8 clonotypes in ibrutinib-treated CLL. CDR1 and CDR2 from the germline V gene are SGHAT and FQNNGV. V lost 1 base to trimming and J lost 5 bases, with 11 bases between them. The CDR3 runs 14 residues. General study results and limits: Higher circulating CD8+ T-cell counts strongly accompanied higher baseline clonality, above age-matched healthy donors.

The chain links TRBV11-2 to TRBJ1-1; D unclear. This clonotype originated in a human donor with chronic lymphocytic leukemia. The sample consisted of PBMCs, taken before ibrutinib treatment. CDR3 sequence (DNA): TGTGCCAGCAGCTTAGGAGGGCCGTCTACTGAAGCTTTCTTT. The encoded protein is CASSLGGPSTEAFF.